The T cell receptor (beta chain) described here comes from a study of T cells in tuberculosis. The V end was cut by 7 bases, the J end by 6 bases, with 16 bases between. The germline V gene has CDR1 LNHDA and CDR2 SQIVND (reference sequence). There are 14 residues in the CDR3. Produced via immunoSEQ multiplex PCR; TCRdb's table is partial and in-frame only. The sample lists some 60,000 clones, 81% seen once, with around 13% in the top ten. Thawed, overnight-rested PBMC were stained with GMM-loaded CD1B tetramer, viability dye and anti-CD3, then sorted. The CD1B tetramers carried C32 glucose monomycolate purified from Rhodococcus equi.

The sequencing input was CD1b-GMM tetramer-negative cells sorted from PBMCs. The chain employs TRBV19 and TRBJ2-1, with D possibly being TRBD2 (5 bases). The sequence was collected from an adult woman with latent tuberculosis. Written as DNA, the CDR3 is TGTGCCAGTACCACAGACGGTCGGGGCAATGAGCAGTTCTTC. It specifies CASTTDGRGNEQFF.